What follows are 26 T cell receptor beta chains derived from one specimen sequenced in a study of T cells in Graves' hyperthyroidism and ophthalmopathy. RNA transcripts provided the source from which TCR beta CDR3 regions were amplified. The TCR CDR3 was amplified in a first-round RT-PCR using the HTBI primer set. TCRdb re-called the multiplex PCR reads with MiXCR, one entry per CDR3 protein. The data contain under 700,000 distinct CDR3 sequences, around 15% of them seen just once; the ten biggest clones take up about 18%. The specimen sequenced was blood. The receptor source for this set is a woman younger than 30 with Graves' hyperthyroidism.

This clonotype was detected ten times or more. The gene calls are TRBV7-2 and TRBJ2-5, with D possibly called TRBD1 or TRBD2 (7 bases each). This CDR3 region has 14 residues. Germline V gene sequence: CDR1 SGHTA, CDR2 FQGNSA. Trimming pared 5 bases from V and 5 bases from J, leaving 15 bases between. The CDR3 DNA sequence: TGTGCCAGCAGCCAGACAGGGAGGGGGGAGACCCAGTACTTC. Its protein is CASSQTGRGETQYF.

This clonotype was seen ten or more times. The genes are TRBV4-3 and TRBJ1-2; possibly TRBD1 for D (6 bases). Per the germline V gene, CDR1 is LGHNA and CDR2 is YSLEER. V was shortened by 4 bases and J by 8 bases, with 17 bases between the two germline ends. The CDR3 loop spans 14 amino acids. CDR3 nucleotide sequence: TGCGCCAGCAGCCTCGGACGAGGACAGTCAGGCTACACCTTC. This sequence encodes CASSLGRGQSGYTF.

This clonotype was counted ten times or more. The V call is TRBV12-3 or TRBV12-4, the J call TRBJ2-2; the match to TRBD2 covers 13 bases. J gave up 6 bases and V 6 bases, and 4 bases lay outside the gene matches. CDR3 length equals 15 residues. The CDR3 loop is CASSPTSGRAGELFF. For the CDR3, the DNA is TGTGCCAGCAGCCCAACTAGCGGGAGGGCCGGGGAGCTGTTTTTT.

The chain employs TRBV11-3 and TRBJ2-1, with 15 positions matching TRBD2. The CDR3 loop spans 18 amino acids. The J segment lost 0 bases and the V segment lost 5 bases, leaving 5 bases of the junction unmatched. CDR1 is SGHNT, CDR2 YENEEA, per germline. The CDR3 is CASSAGLAGGPSYNEQFF. The CDR3 nucleotides are TGTGCCAGCAGCGCCGGACTAGCGGGAGGGCCCTCCTACAATGAGCAGTTCTTC. Using reference TRBV11-3 and TRBJ2-1 for the parts outside the CDR3, the full variable domain is EAGVVQSPRYKIIEKKQPVAFWCNPISGHNTLYWYLQNLGQGPELLIRYENEEAVDDSQLPKDRFSAERLKGVDSTLKIQPAELGDSAVYLCASSAGLAGGPSYNEQFFGPGTRLTVL.

This clonotype was picked up many times. This chain links TRBV11-2 with TRBJ2-7, with 10 bases identical to TRBD1. Germline V gene data show CDR1 as SGHAT and CDR2 as FQNNGV. CDR3 length equals 18 residues. The trim removed 5 bases at V and 4 bases at J, leaving 17 bases unmatched. The CDR3 DNA sequence: TGTGCCAGCAGCCCGACCTCCCGGGGACAGGGGAGTAGGTACGAGCAGTACTTC. Translated, it gives CASSPTSRGQGSRYEQYF.

There are a few counts of this clonotype. V gene TRBV10-3 combines with J gene TRBJ2-1; TRBD2 matches 7 bases. The CDR3 contains 13 residues. Germline V CDR1 and CDR2: ENHRY, SYGVKD. J lost 7 bases, V lost 4 bases, and 4 bases had no gene match. CDR3 loop: CAISGGGRNEQFF. The CDR3 nucleotides are TGTGCCATCAGTGGCGGGGGACGAAATGAGCAGTTCTTC.

The chain is built from TRBV19 and TRBJ2-3; 8 nucleotides line up with TRBD2. CDR3 size: 15 residues. J gave up 10 bases and V 4 bases, and 13 bases lay outside the gene matches. CDR1 and CDR2 (germline): LNHDA, SQIVND (reference sequence). The CDR3 DNA reads as TGTGCCAGTAGTACCCAAGCGGGAGTAGGGGTTGCGCAGTATTTT. Its protein is CASSTQAGVGVAQYF.

This chain joins TRBV19 and TRBJ2-3; 13 bases match TRBD2. The CDR3 loop spans 18 amino acids. Germline CDR1 reads LNHDA; CDR2 reads SQIVND (reference sequence). The V segment lost 5 bases and the J segment 1 base; nucleotides outside the gene matches: 9. The CDR3 protein is CASSLLAGGRLGTDTQYF. The CDR3 DNA reads TGTGCCAGTAGTTTACTAGCGGGGGGGCGATTAGGCACAGATACGCAGTATTTT.

This clonotype was observed a handful of times. The genes are TRBV5-1 and TRBJ2-3, with TRBD2 identical over 12 bases. The germline gives CDR1 SGHRS, CDR2 YFSETQ. Trimming took 4 bases from V and 7 from J; bases not matched to a gene: 13. There are 17 residues in the CDR3. DNA of the CDR3: TGCGCCAGCAGCCGGTGGTCGCTAGCGGGAGGGCGGAATACGCAGTATTTT. This gives the protein CASSRWSLAGGRNTQYF.

This clonotype was counted a few times. The V gene is TRBV29-1, the J gene TRBJ1-1, with TRBD1 matching 7 bases. V shed 4 bases, J shed 1 base, and the junction held 6 bases outside the gene matches. Per germline, CDR1 SQVTM and CDR2 ANQGSEA. CDR3 length equals 14 residues. CDR3 nucleotide sequence: TGCAGCGTTGTAGGGGGCGTTAAGAACACTGAAGCTTTCTTT. It is translated as CSVVGGVKNTEAFF.

This clonotype was seen only a few times. The chain recombines TRBV12-3 or TRBV12-4 with TRBJ2-2; 8 nucleotides agree with TRBD2. Trimming took 4 bases from V and 3 from J; bases not matched to a gene: 10. The CDR3 sequence is 17 residues long. CDR3 DNA sequence: TGTGCCAGCAGTTCCTCCCGCGGGGGGACCCACACCGGGGAGCTGTTTTTT. It is translated as CASSSSRGGTHTGELFF.

This clonotype was counted a few times. The V and J genes are TRBV7-9 and TRBJ1-2, with D unclear. The ends were cut back, 3 bases at V and 3 bases at J, with 11 bases in the middle. Germline V gene data show CDR1 as SEHNR and CDR2 as FQNEAQ (reference sequence). The CDR3 is made up of 14 amino acids. The chain's CDR3 is CASSLEELYYGYTF. DNA of the CDR3: TGTGCCAGCAGCTTGGAGGAACTCTACTATGGCTACACCTTC. The full variable domain, rest sourced from reference TRBV7-9 and TRBJ1-2, is DTGVSQNPRHKITKRGQNVTFRCDPISEHNRLYWYRQTLGQGPEFLTYFQNEAQLEKSRLLSDRFSAERPKGSFSTLEIQRTEQGDSAMYLCASSLEELYYGYTFGSGTRLTVV.

This clonotype was detected only a few times. The chain uses TRBV9 and TRBJ2-5, with D possibly matching TRBD2 (6 bases). The germline V gene encodes CDR1 SGDLS and CDR2 YYNGEE. There are 15 residues in the CDR3. Trimming removed 4 bases at V and 2 bases at J, with 15 bases between. The CDR3 DNA follows: TGTGCCAGCAGCCCCCAGTCCAGCGGGCAAGAGACCCAGTACTTC. It specifies CASSPQSSGQETQYF.

This clonotype was observed a handful of times. This sequence joins TRBV9 and TRBJ2-3; D gene ambiguous. The CDR3 runs 15 residues. From germline, CDR1 is SGDLS and CDR2 YYNGEE. V was pared by 0 bases and J by 2 bases, with 10 bases between. This CDR3 is CASSVGAIATDTQYF. DNA of the CDR3: TGTGCCAGCAGCGTAGGGGCGATTGCCACAGATACGCAGTATTTT.

On this clonotype itself: The junction departs from the called germline gene at one end, perhaps through a read error. V gene TRBV28 combines with J gene TRBJ1-6; weak D call: TRBD1 (6 bases). The CDR3 is 16 amino acids. Per germline, CDR1 MDHEN and CDR2 SYDVKM. The chain's CDR3 is CAISESKGGNNSPLHF. CDR3 sequence (DNA): TGTGCCATCAGTGAGTCAAAGGGGGGGAATAATTCACCCCTCCACTTT. Looking up the rest from reference TRBV28 and TRBJ1-6 gives the full variable domain: DVKVTQSSRYLVKRTGEKVFLECVQDMDHENMFWYRQDPGLGLRLIYFSYDVKMKEKGDIPEGYSVSREKKERFSLILESASTNQTSMYLCAISESKGGNNSPLHFGNGTRLTVT.

This clonotype was seen many times. The V gene is TRBV20-1, the J gene TRBJ1-5, with 9 nucleotides matching TRBD1. This CDR3 comprises 15 residues. Germline V gene data show CDR1 as DFQATT and CDR2 as SNEGSKA (reference sequence). The V segment lost 2 bases and the J segment 4 bases; nucleotides outside the gene matches: 6. CDR3 loop: CSARRGQGRNQPQHF. For the CDR3, the DNA is TGCAGTGCTAGAAGGGGACAGGGAAGGAATCAGCCCCAGCATTTT.

This clonotype appeared a few times. This sequence joins TRBV11-3 and TRBJ1-1, with D hard to call. The CDR3 extends over 13 amino acids. V was pared by 6 bases and J by 1 base, with 9 bases between. From germline, CDR1 is SGHNT and CDR2 YENEEA. CDR3 residues: CASRLRGNTEAFF. CDR3 coding DNA: TGTGCCAGCAGGCTTCGGGGGAACACTGAAGCTTTCTTT.

The chain joins TRBV5-1 to TRBJ1-5, with D maybe TRBD1 (6 bases). Looked up from germline, CDR1 is SGHRS and CDR2 is YFSETQ. The V end was cut by 0 bases, the J end by 2 bases, with 12 bases between. The CDR3 totals 16 residues. In nucleotides, the CDR3 is TGCGCCAGCAGCTTGGAGGGGGGCGTTGGCAATCAGCCCCAGCATTTT. Amino acid sequence: CASSLEGGVGNQPQHF.

V usage is TRBV20-1 and J usage is TRBJ2-2, with D uncertain. This CDR3 region has 14 residues. V lost 3 bases and J 4 bases, leaving 12 bases between the germline ends. Germline V gene lookup returns CDR1 DFQATT and CDR2 SNEGSKA (reference sequence). The CDR3 DNA follows: TGCAGTGCTAGGAACTGGGATATCACCGGGGAGCTGTTTTTT. Amino acids: CSARNWDITGELFF.

This clonotype was recorded many times. The chain has TRBV11-3 and TRBJ1-2; a possible D gene is TRBD1 (6 bases). V shed 5 bases and J shed 2 bases, with 18 bases lying between them. Per germline, CDR1 SGHNT and CDR2 YENEEA. The CDR3 totals 16 residues. CDR3: CASSLGAGAPNYGYTF. In nucleotides, the CDR3 is TGTGCCAGCAGCCTGGGGGCAGGGGCCCCGAACTATGGCTACACCTTC.

The rearrangement links TRBV9 to TRBJ2-1; D not certain. V lost 0 bases and J lost 8, with 21 bases in between. The CDR3 covers 17 residues. Germline values: CDR1 SGDLS, CDR2 YYNGEE. CDR3 residues: CASSVEPTPSWMDEQFF. Here the CDR3 DNA reads TGTGCCAGCAGCGTAGAGCCGACCCCCTCATGGATGGATGAGCAGTTCTTC.

This clonotype occurred a few times. The V gene is TRBV27, the J gene TRBJ2-2; D possibly corresponds to TRBD1 (5 bases). CDR3 length: 14 residues. Per the germline V gene, CDR1 is MNHEY and CDR2 is SMNVEV (reference sequence). V lost 4 bases and J lost 2, with 8 bases in between. CDR3 coding DNA: TGTGCCAGCAGTTGGGGCCAAAACACCGGGGAGCTGTTTTTT. Its protein is CASSWGQNTGELFF.

This clonotype was observed a handful of times. The gene calls are TRBV7-2 and TRBJ2-2; no definite D call. The germline V gene encodes CDR1 SGHTA and CDR2 FQGNSA. The V gene lost 5 bases and the J gene lost 4 bases, with 5 bases spanning the gap. The CDR3 loop spans 12 amino acids. The CDR3 loop reads CASSILTGELFF. The DNA of the CDR3 is TGTGCCAGCAGCATCCTCACCGGGGAGCTGTTTTTT.

The V and J genes are TRBV30 and TRBJ2-1; D possibly corresponds to TRBD2 (6 bases). The CDR3 has 15 residues. Germline loops: CDR1 GTSNPN, CDR2 SVGIG (reference sequence). V lost 1 base and J lost 4, with 14 bases in between. The CDR3 reads CAWSGVTRLYNEQFF. DNA of the CDR3: TGTGCCTGGAGTGGTGTGACTAGGTTATACAATGAGCAGTTCTTC.

At least ten counts were recorded for this clonotype. This chain links TRBV18 with TRBJ2-1, with D unclear. Germline V gene lookup returns CDR1 KGHSH and CDR2 LQKENI. With 3 bases removed from V and 10 bases from J, the gap between germline ends came to 10 bases. This CDR3 spans 12 amino acids. In DNA form, the CDR3 reads TGTGCCAGCTCACCGGGCTACGAGGAGCAGTTCTTC. The encoded protein is CASSPGYEEQFF.

The rearrangement joins TRBV12-3 or TRBV12-4 to TRBJ1-6; 7 bases are shared with TRBD1. V gave up 6 bases and J gave up 8 bases; unmatched junction bases: 7. CDR3 length equals 14 residues. In nucleotides, the CDR3 is TGTGCCAGCAGCTGGGACAGTTGGTATTCACCCCTCCACTTT. Amino acids: CASSWDSWYSPLHF.